Each of the 5 T cell receptor beta chains below was sequenced from the same sample in a study of T-cell reconstitution after alpha-beta-depleted transplantation in children. Preparation of the TCRbeta library was carried out with unique molecular identifiers. TCRdb itself ran the PCR reads through MiXCR, one entry per CDR3 protein. Found here are some 640,000 distinct CDR3 sequences, around 16% of them singletons; the top ten hold over 0.95%. The input for sequencing was PBMCs from the stem cell graft donor, taken from the stem cell graft. All receptors come from a human donor who donated a stem cell graft to a child with acute myeloid leukemia.

The chain employs TRBV12-3 or TRBV12-4 and TRBJ2-1; possibly TRBD2 for D (5 bases). This CDR3 is 14 amino acids long. The V and J ends lost 4 bases and 8 bases respectively, with 15 bases between them. In DNA form, the CDR3 reads TGTGCCAGCAGTTACTCTGAGGGAAGGGATGAGCAGTTCTTC. Translating gives CASSYSEGRDEQFF.

This clonotype was found a few times. DNA for the CDR3: TGTGCCAGCAGCGACGGGACAGCGTCCACTGAAGCTTTCTTT. It codes for CASSDGTASTEAFF. The chain recombines TRBV7-2 with TRBJ1-1, with TRBD1 identical over 7 bases. The V gene end was trimmed by 5 bases and the J gene end by 4 bases; junction bases not matched to a gene: 7. Looked up from germline, CDR1 is SGHTA and CDR2 is FQGNSA. CDR3 size: 14 residues.

This clonotype was seen a few times. The rearrangement links TRBV20-1 to TRBJ1-4, with 7 bases fitting TRBD1. Germline V gene lookup returns CDR1 DFQATT and CDR2 SNEGSKA (reference sequence). The CDR3 has 14 amino acids. V lost 5 bases and J lost 8; bases outside the gene matches: 11. CDR3 sequence (DNA): TGCAGTGCTGCTGACAGGGACCACCTGGAAAAACTGTTTTTT. Residues: CSAADRDHLEKLFF.

Many counts were recorded for this clonotype. The chain couples TRBV20-1 to TRBJ2-2; 8 nucleotides line up with TRBD1. The CDR3 extends over 15 amino acids. Germline V gene sequence: CDR1 DFQATT, CDR2 SNEGSKA (reference sequence). Unmatched junction bases numbered 6, after V lost 0 bases and J lost 6 bases. CDR3: CSARDLRTGSGELFF. In DNA form, the CDR3 reads TGCAGTGCTAGAGATCTTAGGACAGGGTCCGGGGAGCTGTTTTTT.

A single count supports this clonotype. The chain has TRBV4-2 and TRBJ2-6; D is undetermined. CDR1 is LGHNA, CDR2 YNFKEQ, per germline. Trimming removed 4 bases at V and 3 bases at J, with 7 bases between. This CDR3 is 14 amino acids long. The CDR3 here is CASSLNLGANVLTF. For the CDR3, the DNA is TGTGCCAGCAGCCTGAATCTTGGGGCCAACGTCCTGACTTTC.